These 17 T cell receptor beta chains were all obtained from the same sample, sequenced in a study of OX40 agonist ivuxolimab in advanced cancers. Clones were sequenced by immunoSEQ multiplex PCR, and TCRdb holds only the in-frame ones, with some missing. The table records roughly 38,000 clones, more than 85% of them present only once. The input for sequencing was CD4+ or CD8+ T cells sorted from blood, taken in a trial of the OX40 agonist ivuxolimab. The receptors originated from an adult with an advanced solid tumor such as melanoma, head and neck, liver or kidney cancer.

V is TRBV28 and J is TRBJ2-7; D possibly corresponds to TRBD1 (6 bases). V was pared by 4 bases and J by 1 base, with 23 bases between. Germline CDR1 is MDHEN and CDR2 is SYDVKM. The CDR3 has 18 residues. DNA of the CDR3: TGTGCCAGCAGTTCACATAGACTTACGGGACACAATTCCTACGAGCAGTACTTC. Protein sequence: CASSSHRLTGHNSYEQYF.

The chain recombines TRBV27 with TRBJ2-7; D is unclear. CDR1 and CDR2 (germline): MNHEY, SMNVEV (reference sequence). This CDR3 spans 13 amino acids. V lost 5 bases and J lost 3, with 11 bases in between. CDR3 loop: CASSLGTNYEQYF. CDR3 sequence (DNA): TGTGCCAGCAGTCTAGGAACTAACTACGAGCAGTACTTC.

This clone was recorded once. The chain couples TRBV9 to TRBJ2-3, with TRBD2 matching over 8 bases. The CDR3 is 15 amino acids. The ends lost 5 bases at V and 4 bases at J; junction bases unmatched: 9. Germline CDR1 SGDLS, CDR2 YYNGEE. CDR3 region: CASSPTSGEPDTQYF. The DNA of the CDR3 is TGTGCCAGCAGTCCTACTAGCGGAGAGCCAGATACGCAGTATTTT. Together with reference TRBV9 and TRBJ2-3, the CDR3 gives the full variable domain: DSGVTQTPKHLITATGQRVTLRCSPRSGDLSVYWYQQSLDQGLQFLIQYYNGEERAKGNILERFSAQQFPDLHSELNLSSLELGDSALYFCASSPTSGEPDTQYFGPGTRLTVL.

The V gene is TRBV6-4, the J gene TRBJ2-3; weak D call: TRBD2 (6 bases). The CDR3 runs to 13 residues. The germline gives CDR1 MRHNA, CDR2 SNTAGT. V dropped 5 bases and J dropped 0 bases, with 6 bases sitting between them. CDR3 DNA: TGTGCCAGCAGTAGCGGGAGCACAGATACGCAGTATTTT. Translated, it gives CASSSGSTDTQYF.

This clone has only one observation. This rearrangement joins TRBV10-3 to TRBJ1-2; TRBD1 is a possible D gene (6 bases). Germline V CDR1 and CDR2: ENHRY, SYGVKD. CDR3 size: 13 residues. V lost 4 bases and J 2 bases, leaving 8 bases between the germline ends. In nucleotides, the CDR3 is TGTGCCATCAGTGGGACAGAGAACTATGGCTACACCTTC. It specifies CAISGTENYGYTF.

The V gene is TRBV11-2, the J gene TRBJ2-1; D uncertain. Per germline, CDR1 SGHAT and CDR2 FQNNGV. V gave up 5 bases and J gave up 9 bases, with 14 bases separating them. CDR3 size: 13 residues. The CDR3 DNA is TGTGCCAGCAGCCCAGTAAGCGTAGGTGAGCAGTTCTTC. This gives the protein CASSPVSVGEQFF.

In this sample, this clone turned up once. J is TRBJ2-7 and V is TRBV11-3; 7 bases agree with TRBD2. From germline, CDR1 is SGHNT and CDR2 YENEEA. Germline trimming cut 5 bases from V and 9 bases from J; bases unmatched to any gene: 10. The length of the CDR3 is 13 residues. The CDR3 region has the DNA TGTGCCAGCAGCCCACGGGAGGACTTTAGGCAGTACTTC. Translating it yields CASSPREDFRQYF.

The chain joins TRBV4-2 to TRBJ2-7, with 7 bases that match TRBD2. V trimming: 1 base; J trimming: 5 bases; junction bases outside the gene matches: 2. CDR1 and CDR2 (germline): LGHNA, YNFKEQ. The CDR3 loop spans 13 amino acids. CDR3 nucleotide sequence: TGTGCCAGCAGCCAAGTGGGGGGGGACGAGCAGTACTTC. Its translation is CASSQVGGDEQYF.

The chain is built from TRBV19 and TRBJ2-7; 9 nucleotides match TRBD2. CDR1 is LNHDA, CDR2 SQIVND, per germline (reference sequence). The length of the CDR3 is 15 residues. With 2 bases clipped from V and 1 base from J, the junction kept 3 bases outside the gene matches. The CDR3 spells CASSITLAGSYEQYF. CDR3 bases: TGTGCCAGTAGTATAACCCTAGCGGGATCCTACGAGCAGTACTTC.

The rearrangement uses TRBV28 and TRBJ2-2; D is tentatively TRBD1 or TRBD2 (5 bases each). The ends were cut back, 5 bases at V and 0 bases at J, with 16 bases in the middle. CDR1 MDHEN and CDR2 SYDVKM come from the germline V gene. The CDR3 is 17 amino acids. In nucleotides, the CDR3 is TGTGCCAGCAGTCTTTCTCCGGGACGGTCGAACACCGGGGAGCTGTTTTTT. Translating gives CASSLSPGRSNTGELFF.

The chain recombines TRBV20-1 with TRBJ2-7, with D uncertain. The length of the CDR3 is 11 residues. Trimming took 6 bases from V and 7 from J, leaving 13 bases between them. Germline CDR1 DFQATT, CDR2 SNEGSKA (reference sequence). Here the CDR3 DNA reads TGCAGTGCCCCATCGGAAAGGGAGCAGTACTTC. Amino acids: CSAPSEREQYF.

This clone came up a few times. The chain couples TRBV27 to TRBJ2-7; D unresolved. Per germline, CDR1 MNHEY and CDR2 SMNVEV (reference sequence). The V end was cut by 2 bases, the J end by 0 bases, with 8 bases between. This CDR3 comprises 14 residues. The CDR3 nucleotides are TGTGCCAGCAGTTTAGTTAAGAGCTCCTACGAGCAGTACTTC. This gives the protein CASSLVKSSYEQYF.

The chain uses TRBV7-2 and TRBJ2-3, with D unresolved. Trimming removed 6 bases from V and 2 bases from J, with 6 bases in between. CDR3 length: 12 residues. Germline V gene sequence: CDR1 SGHTA, CDR2 FQGNSA. The CDR3 reads CASSHFTDTQYF. The CDR3 DNA is TGTGCCAGCAGTCATTTCACAGATACGCAGTATTTT. Using reference TRBV7-2 and TRBJ2-3 for the parts outside the CDR3, the full variable domain is GAGVSQSPSNKVTEKGKDVELRCDPISGHTALYWYRQSLGQGLEFLIYFQGNSAPDKSGLPSDRFSAERTGGSVSTLTIQRTQQEDSAVYLCASSHFTDTQYFGPGTRLTVL.

V gene TRBV5-6 combines with J gene TRBJ2-4, with a weak D call TRBD1 (6 bases). The germline V gene encodes CDR1 SGHDT and CDR2 YYEEEE. Between the trimmed V and J ends, which lost 0 bases and 5 bases, there was a span of 9 bases. The CDR3 contains 14 residues. The CDR3 DNA follows: TGTGCCAGCAGCTTGGACAGGGTACAAAACATTCAGTACTTC. Translating gives CASSLDRVQNIQYF.

The chain has TRBV7-9 and TRBJ2-1; no clear D. This CDR3 spans 15 amino acids. V dropped 2 bases and J dropped 0 bases, with 8 bases sitting between them. Germline V lookup: CDR1 SEHNR, CDR2 FQNEAQ (reference sequence). The CDR3 DNA reads TGTGCCAGCAGCTTATTCCCGAGCTCCTACAATGAGCAGTTCTTC. It yields the protein CASSLFPSSYNEQFF.

This rearrangement joins TRBV15 to TRBJ2-1; 9 bases match TRBD1. The junction had 6 bases not matched to a gene; V was cut back by 4 bases and J by 5 bases. The CDR3 is 15 amino acids. In germline, CDR1 is LNHNV, CDR2 YYDKDF (reference sequence). CDR3 sequence reads: CATSKPGQGHNEQFF. CDR3 coding DNA: TGTGCCACCAGCAAGCCGGGACAGGGCCACAATGAGCAGTTCTTC.

The chain recombines TRBV12-5 with TRBJ1-2; 9 positions match TRBD1. Germline values: CDR1 LGHNT, CDR2 FRNRAP. The CDR3 consists of 12 residues. V lost 7 bases, J lost 8 bases, and 5 bases stayed unmatched. CDR3 loop: CASEGQGEGYTF. The CDR3 DNA reads as TGTGCTAGTGAGGGACAGGGAGAGGGCTACACCTTC. Full variable domain (remainder filled in from reference TRBV12-5 and TRBJ1-2): DARVTQTPRHKVTEMGQEVTMRCQPILGHNTVFWYRQTMMQGLELLAYFRNRAPLDDSGMPKDRFSAEMPDATLATLKIQPSEPRDSAVYFCASEGQGEGYTFGSGTRLTVV.